This T cell receptor beta chain appears in the sequencing data of a study of spatial heterogeneity in lung cancer. General study points: Counts of expanded intratumoral alpha and beta TCRs tracked tumor mutation counts.

Germline values: CDR1 SQVTM, CDR2 ANQGSEA. The CDR3 consists of 16 residues. V was pared by 2 bases and J by 8 bases, with 22 bases between. This clonotype is medium-sized by share. The antigen remains undetermined. TCRdb fed the 5' RACE reads into MiXCR, producing one record per CDR3 protein. The sample records 2,200 or so distinct CDR3 sequences, 3% being singletons. Documented time point: sample taken at primary tumor resection. The V and J genes are TRBV29-1 and TRBJ2-1; perhaps TRBD1 as D (6 bases). This sequence originates from a female donor with early-stage non-small cell lung cancer. The material was lung tumor tissue, obtained at surgery. CDR3 protein: CSVETGTVGYNDEQFF. The CDR3 nucleotides are TGCAGCGTTGAAACAGGGACCGTGGGCTACAACGATGAGCAGTTCTTC.